The 5 T cell receptor beta chains in this list originate from one sample, sequenced in a study of blood T cell repertoires in COVID-19. Profiling relied on immunoSEQ multiplex PCR, and the TCRdb table lists in-frame clones only, not all of them. The sample records about 160,000 clones, more than 75% being singletons. The specimen was PBMCs or T cells enriched from blood (not recorded which). These receptors came from a woman between 45 and 65 years old who had recovered from COVID-19.

This rearrangement joins TRBV5-1 to TRBJ2-1, with 8 bases lining up with TRBD2. CDR1 SGHRS and CDR2 YFSETQ come from the germline V gene. The CDR3 length is 15 residues. After removal of 6 bases from V and 8 bases from J, the junction contained 13 bases not matched to a gene. In DNA, the CDR3 is TGCGCCAGCACCTCCGGGACTAGGGGCCAGGATGAGCAGTTCTTC. Encoded protein: CASTSGTRGQDEQFF.

The V gene is TRBV6-2 or TRBV6-3, the J gene TRBJ1-1; no definite D call. The CDR3 runs 15 residues. Trimming pared 1 base from V and 1 base from J, leaving 10 bases between. From germline, CDR1 is MNHEY and CDR2 SVGEGT. CDR3 region: CASSYLEIGNTEAFF. The CDR3 DNA sequence: TGTGCCAGCAGTTACTTGGAGATCGGGAACACTGAAGCTTTCTTT.

CDR3 loop: CATSDGGFWGYTF. The CDR3 DNA sequence: TGTGCCACCAGTGACGGGGGATTTTGGGGCTACACCTTC. The chain uses TRBV24-1 and TRBJ1-2, with D tentatively TRBD1 (5 bases). Trimming cost V 4 bases and J 8 bases, with 13 bases left between them. CDR3 length: 13 amino acids. In germline, CDR1 is KGHDR, CDR2 SFDVKD.

The chain joins TRBV7-3 to TRBJ2-3; 7 nucleotides align to TRBD2. The V segment lost 0 bases and the J segment 2 bases; nucleotides outside the gene matches: 8. Germline-derived CDR1 and CDR2 are SGHTA and FQGTGA. The CDR3 extends over 17 amino acids. CDR3 coding DNA: TGTGCCAGCAGCTTAACCCCGTGGGGGGGAAACACAGATACGCAGTATTTT. As protein: CASSLTPWGGNTDTQYF.

The table lists this clone with a few counts. The V gene is TRBV5-4, the J gene TRBJ2-5, with TRBD2 identical over 9 bases. The germline CDR1 and CDR2 sequences are SGHNT and YYREEE (reference sequence). The ends lost 4 bases at V and 3 bases at J; junction bases unmatched: 7. The CDR3 loop spans 15 amino acids. The CDR3 sequence: CASSRELAGKETQYF. The CDR3, as DNA: TGTGCCAGCAGCCGTGAACTAGCGGGCAAAGAGACCCAGTACTTC. The full variable domain, in which reference TRBV5-4 and TRBJ2-5 provide the parts outside the CDR3, is ETGVTQSPTHLIKTRGQQVTLRCSSQSGHNTVSWYQQALGQGPQFIFQYYREEENGRGNFPPRFSGLQFPNYSSELNVNALELDDSALYLCASSRELAGKETQYFGPGTRLLVL.